Shown below are 25 T cell receptor beta chains from a single sample sequenced in a study of blood T cell repertoires in COVID-19 (dated by TCRdb to the early 2020s). The library relied on the immunoSEQ multiplex PCR assay. Sourced from immuneACCESS, this table was stored by TCRdb with only in-frame sequences that have V and J called. A share of the clones is absent; for the studies checked, an unresolved V gene accounts for under half, and the remainder has no known explanation. Here the sample has about 120,000 clones; roughly 85% occur a single time. The ten largest clones capture 13% of the sample. Source material: peripheral blood. These receptors all stem from a human donor in a cohort sampled during active COVID-19.

J is TRBJ1-1 and V is TRBV10-3, with TRBD1 matching over 7 bases. CDR1 is ENHRY and CDR2 is SYGVKD in the germline V gene. With 3 bases clipped from V and 7 bases from J, the junction kept 8 bases outside the gene matches. The CDR3 runs 14 residues. CDR3 in amino acids: CAISEQGWQIEAFF. As DNA, the CDR3 is TGTGCCATCAGTGAACAGGGGTGGCAAATTGAAGCTTTCTTT.

V usage is TRBV27 and J usage is TRBJ2-7; tentatively, D is TRBD1 (6 bases). The CDR3 extends over 18 amino acids. Looked up from germline, CDR1 is MNHEY and CDR2 is SMNVEV (reference sequence). Trimming removed 4 bases from V and 3 bases from J, with 25 bases in between. In DNA, the CDR3 is TGTGCCAGCAGTTCCGATCCGGGACACCGACGATTCTACTACGAGCAGTACTTC. Protein: CASSSDPGHRRFYYEQYF.

The V call is TRBV4-1, the J call TRBJ2-1; D unresolved. The V end was cut by 8 bases, the J end by 7 bases, with 18 bases between. The CDR3 extends over 14 amino acids. Per germline, CDR1 MGHRA and CDR2 YSYEKL. The CDR3 region is CASARRNSQNEQFF. The CDR3, as DNA: TGCGCCAGCGCACGTAGGAACAGCCAAAATGAGCAGTTCTTC.

The V call is TRBV30, the J call TRBJ2-3; possible D gene TRBD1, 5 bases. Germline loops: CDR1 GTSNPN, CDR2 SVGIG (reference sequence). This CDR3 comprises 13 residues. Trimming took 0 bases from V and 1 from J, leaving 5 bases between them. The CDR3 DNA reads TGTGCCTGGAGTGTAGGGGGCACAGATACGCAGTATTTT. Amino acids: CAWSVGGTDTQYF.

The chain employs TRBV5-4 and TRBJ1-6, with TRBD1 identical over 8 bases. Germline CDR1 SGHNT, CDR2 YYREEE (reference sequence). The CDR3 spans 15 residues. V dropped 3 bases and J dropped 7; count of bases not matched to a gene: 6. In DNA form, the CDR3 reads TGTGCCAGCAGCTATGGACAGGGAGTAAATTCACCCCTCCACTTT. This gives the protein CASSYGQGVNSPLHF.

The chain couples TRBV4-1 to TRBJ1-1, with a weak D call TRBD1 (5 bases). V lost 2 bases and J lost 4, with 8 bases in between. In germline, CDR1 is MGHRA, CDR2 YSYEKL. The CDR3 is 13 amino acids. CDR3 region: CASSQRDFTEAFF. The CDR3 DNA reads TGCGCCAGCAGCCAAAGGGACTTCACTGAAGCTTTCTTT.

This chain joins TRBV24-1 and TRBJ2-1; TRBD2 matches 9 bases. The germline gives CDR1 KGHDR, CDR2 SFDVKD. V lost 4 bases, J lost 8 bases, and 5 bases stayed unmatched. CDR3 length equals 14 residues. CDR3 residues: CATSEGTSIDEQFF. DNA of the CDR3: TGTGCCACCAGTGAAGGGACTAGCATCGATGAGCAGTTCTTC.

This chain links TRBV6-2 or TRBV6-3 with TRBJ2-1, with 9 positions matching TRBD1. CDR1 and CDR2 (germline): MNHEY, SVGEGT. Trimming cost V 4 bases and J 4 bases; bases outside gene matches: 17. The CDR3 consists of 19 residues. The CDR3 loop is CASSSHTYGQGPHYNEQFF. The DNA for the CDR3 is TGTGCCAGCAGTTCCCACACCTACGGACAGGGGCCCCATTACAATGAGCAGTTCTTC.

This rearrangement joins TRBV7-9 to TRBJ2-7; possible D gene TRBD1, 6 bases. There are 16 residues in the CDR3. Trimming took off 5 bases at V and 5 bases at J, with 22 bases between the two ends. Germline CDR1 SEHNR, CDR2 FQNEAQ (reference sequence). The CDR3 loop reads CASSASSLGGMNEQYF. DNA of the CDR3: TGTGCCAGCAGCGCCTCGTCATTAGGGGGTATGAACGAGCAGTACTTC.

This chain connects TRBV7-8 to TRBJ2-7; 8 bases line up with TRBD1. The junction had 17 bases not matched to a gene; V was cut back by 4 bases and J by 3 bases. CDR1 SGHVS and CDR2 FQNEAQ come from the germline V gene. CDR3 length: 18 residues. CDR3 bases: TGTGCCAGCAGCTCACGGGTAGGAATAGCAGGACAGGGCTACGAGCAGTACTTC. Its protein is CASSSRVGIAGQGYEQYF.

The chain is built from TRBV27 and TRBJ2-1, with 7 positions matching TRBD1. The J segment lost 6 bases and the V segment lost 5 bases, leaving 4 bases of the junction unmatched. In germline, CDR1 is MNHEY, CDR2 SMNVEV (reference sequence). The CDR3 is 13 amino acids. CDR3 loop: CASSITGVNEQFF. As DNA, the CDR3 is TGTGCCAGCAGTATCACAGGGGTCAATGAGCAGTTCTTC.

The chain is built from TRBV6-6 and TRBJ2-2; TRBD2 matches 8 bases. Trimming at V came to 2 bases and at J to 5 bases, leaving 7 bases not matched to a gene. Germline V gene data show CDR1 as MNHNY and CDR2 as SVGAGI (reference sequence). CDR3 length: 16 amino acids. CDR3 protein: CASSYPGTRGTGELFF. CDR3 nucleotides: TGTGCCAGCAGTTACCCGGGGACTAGGGGAACCGGGGAGCTGTTTTTT.

This clone was counted a single time. J is TRBJ1-2 and V is TRBV7-9, with D possibly being TRBD1 (6 bases). The CDR3 has 16 residues. V was clipped by 1 base and J by 2 bases, with 14 bases between them. Germline V gives CDR1 SEHNR, CDR2 FQNEAQ (reference sequence). DNA for the CDR3: TGTGCCAGCAGCTTAGTGGGGACAACGACAAACTATGGCTACACCTTC. Protein: CASSLVGTTTNYGYTF.

This chain links TRBV6-5 with TRBJ1-5; 9 bases fit TRBD1. Trimming at V came to 10 bases and at J to 0 bases, leaving 4 bases not matched to a gene. Per the germline V gene, CDR1 is MNHEY and CDR2 is SVGAGI. The CDR3 totals 14 residues. DNA for the CDR3: TGTGCCACCAAGGACAGGGGTAGCAATCAGCCCCAGCATTTT. Encoded protein: CATKDRGSNQPQHF.

Written as DNA, the CDR3 is TGCGCCAGCAGCCCATCCATCACGAACACCGGGGAGCTGTTTTTT. Amino acids: CASSPSITNTGELFF. This chain connects TRBV5-1 to TRBJ2-2; D is uncertain. V was clipped by 4 bases and J by 0 bases, with 10 bases between them. Germline assignment: CDR1 SGHRS and CDR2 YFSETQ. CDR3 length: 15 residues.

This rearrangement joins TRBV6-2 or TRBV6-3 to TRBJ1-6, with 8 bases identical to TRBD1. Trimming took 5 bases from V and 7 from J; bases not matched to a gene: 10. The CDR3 length is 16 residues. Germline lookup yields CDR1 MNHEY and CDR2 SVGEGT. CDR3: CASSQDRGRQNSPLHF. For the CDR3, the DNA is TGTGCCAGCAGTCAAGACAGGGGAAGGCAGAATTCACCCCTCCACTTT.

The rearrangement joins TRBV6-4 to TRBJ1-2; D uncertain. This CDR3 has 11 amino acids. Trimming removed 8 bases at V and 4 bases at J, with 8 bases between. In germline, CDR1 is MRHNA, CDR2 SNTAGT. The CDR3 is CASPSRYGYTF. The CDR3 region has the DNA TGTGCCAGCCCCTCCCGCTATGGCTACACCTTC.

V usage is TRBV9 and J usage is TRBJ2-7; D is perhaps TRBD2 (6 bases). Germline loops: CDR1 SGDLS, CDR2 YYNGEE. V dropped 4 bases and J dropped 4 bases, with 12 bases sitting between them. The CDR3 contains 13 residues. CDR3 protein: CASSSGLAYEQYF. In nucleotides, the CDR3 is TGTGCCAGCAGCTCTGGGCTAGCGTACGAGCAGTACTTC.

This clone was seen only once. This rearrangement joins TRBV27 to TRBJ1-5, with D uncertain. The CDR3 consists of 13 residues. Trimming stripped 6 bases from V and 0 bases from J, with 6 bases between. CDR1 MNHEY and CDR2 SMNVEV come from the germline V gene (reference sequence). The chain's CDR3 is CASSPYSNQPQHF. The CDR3 region has the DNA TGTGCCAGCAGCCCGTATAGCAATCAGCCCCAGCATTTT.

This chain uses TRBV27 with TRBJ2-1, with 9 bases identical to TRBD2. This CDR3 has 15 residues. V gave up 1 base and J gave up 5 bases; unmatched junction bases: 3. Germline loops: CDR1 MNHEY, CDR2 SMNVEV (reference sequence). This CDR3 is CASSLWAGGNNEQFF. Written as DNA, the CDR3 is TGTGCCAGCAGTTTATGGGCGGGGGGGAACAATGAGCAGTTCTTC.

The V and J genes are TRBV6-5 and TRBJ2-7; 10 nucleotides line up with TRBD1. CDR3 length: 14 amino acids. Trimming cost V 6 bases and J 6 bases; bases outside gene matches: 8. The germline gives CDR1 MNHEY, CDR2 SVGAGI. CDR3 sequence reads: CASSSGTGDREQYF. The CDR3 nucleotides read TGTGCCAGCAGCTCCGGGACAGGGGATCGCGAGCAGTACTTC.

The gene calls are TRBV6-1 and TRBJ2-7; D possibly corresponds to TRBD2 (6 bases). Germline V gene lookup returns CDR1 MNHNS and CDR2 SASEGT. The CDR3 covers 14 residues. V lost 2 bases, J lost 6 bases, and 14 bases lay in between. The CDR3 DNA is TGTGCCAGCAGTGAATGGCGGGGTGGCTCCGAGCAGTACTTC. This codes for CASSEWRGGSEQYF.

The rearrangement uses TRBV27 and TRBJ1-1, with D possibly matching TRBD1 (5 bases). From germline, CDR1 is MNHEY and CDR2 SMNVEV (reference sequence). The CDR3 length is 14 residues. V lost 5 bases, J lost 1 base, and 11 bases lay in between. Here the CDR3 reads CASSAWGGNTEAFF. The DNA for the CDR3 is TGTGCCAGCAGTGCCTGGGGGGGGAACACTGAAGCTTTCTTT.

The rearrangement uses TRBV4-2 and TRBJ1-2, with 9 bases that match TRBD1. This CDR3 comprises 16 residues. The trim removed 1 base at V and 5 bases at J, leaving 8 bases unmatched. Germline-derived CDR1 and CDR2 are LGHNA and YNFKEQ. This CDR3 is CASSQVGTGSSYGYTF. In DNA form, the CDR3 reads TGTGCCAGCAGCCAAGTGGGGACAGGGAGTAGTTATGGCTACACCTTC.

The chain recombines TRBV27 with TRBJ2-1, with 8 bases matching TRBD1. Trimming removed 4 bases from V and 3 bases from J; junction bases left unmatched: 2. The CDR3 covers 14 residues. In germline, CDR1 is MNHEY, CDR2 SMNVEV (reference sequence). The CDR3 sequence: CASSYRGYYNEQFF. As DNA, the CDR3 is TGTGCCAGCAGTTACAGGGGGTACTACAATGAGCAGTTCTTC.